This entry lists 18 T cell receptor beta chains sequenced from one sample in a study of technical replicates of blood from a few donors. Repertoires were generated with immunoSEQ multiplex PCR, while TCRdb's copy carries only in-frame clones and drops some. The table records about 56,000 clones, roughly 96% of them present only once. Specimen: PBMCs. These receptor sequences come from a human donor in good health. Some clones in this sample may be carry-over from other donors' samples.

This clone was counted a single time. The V gene is TRBV4-1, the J gene TRBJ1-3; 7 nucleotides line up with TRBD1. The V segment lost 0 bases and the J segment 0 bases; nucleotides outside the gene matches: 8. Germline CDR1 MGHRA, CDR2 YSYEKL. This CDR3 region has 18 residues. The CDR3 sequence: CASSQDEGALSSGNTIYF. CDR3 in DNA: TGCGCCAGCAGCCAAGATGAGGGGGCCCTGAGCTCTGGAAACACCATATATTTT.

J is TRBJ2-7 and V is TRBV6-6; a weak D match, TRBD1 (5 bases). The CDR3 loop spans 14 amino acids. Germline V CDR1 and CDR2: MNHNY, SVGAGI (reference sequence). Between the trimmed V and J ends, which lost 6 bases and 3 bases, there was a span of 15 bases. CDR3 sequence: CASSRTLGDYEQYF. CDR3 coding DNA: TGTGCCAGCAGCCGGACACTCGGAGACTACGAGCAGTACTTC.

This clone showed up just once. The rearrangement uses TRBV27 and TRBJ2-1; no definite D call. Per germline, CDR1 MNHEY and CDR2 SMNVEV (reference sequence). There are 12 residues in the CDR3. Trimming removed 3 bases from V and 3 bases from J, with 3 bases in between. In nucleotides, the CDR3 is TGTGCCAGCAGTTTCCTCTACAATGAGCAGTTCTTC. Its translation: CASSFLYNEQFF.

The chain couples TRBV7-6 to TRBJ2-1; maybe TRBD2 (6 bases). The CDR3 totals 15 residues. In germline, CDR1 is SGHVS, CDR2 FNYEAQ. Trimming pared 1 base from V and 9 bases from J, leaving 16 bases between. The CDR3 reads CASSLDGGRNSEQFF. DNA for the CDR3: TGTGCCAGCAGCTTAGATGGAGGGCGGAATTCTGAGCAGTTCTTC. Full variable domain (outside the CDR3, taken from reference TRBV7-6 and TRBJ2-1): GAGVSQSPRYKVTKRGQDVALRCDPISGHVSLYWYRQALGQGPEFLTYFNYEAQQDKSGLPNDRFSAERPEGSISTLTIQRTEQRDSAMYRCASSLDGGRNSEQFFGPGTRLTVL.

The V gene is TRBV19, the J gene TRBJ1-5; D possibly corresponds to TRBD1 (6 bases). CDR3 size: 15 residues. V was cut by 3 bases and J by 6 bases, with 15 bases left in between. Germline V gene sequence: CDR1 LNHDA, CDR2 SQIVND (reference sequence). The CDR3 bases are TGTGCCAGTAGTATGAGCGCGGGGGCAGGTCAGCCCCAGCATTTT. Translated, it gives CASSMSAGAGQPQHF.

The chain is built from TRBV9 and TRBJ2-2, with 10 bases aligning to TRBD2. The CDR3 length is 17 residues. Germline V lookup: CDR1 SGDLS, CDR2 YYNGEE. After removal of 0 bases from V and 5 bases from J, the junction contained 7 bases not matched to a gene. This CDR3 reads CASSVGSGGALTGELFF. DNA of the CDR3: TGTGCCAGCAGCGTAGGCAGCGGGGGGGCGTTGACCGGGGAGCTGTTTTTT.

This clone was detected only once. The V call is TRBV7-9, the J call TRBJ2-1; D possibly corresponds to TRBD1 (5 bases). Germline CDR1 reads SEHNR; CDR2 reads FQNEAQ (reference sequence). The CDR3 is made up of 17 amino acids. V was shortened by 0 bases and J by 8 bases, with 20 bases between the two germline ends. The CDR3 protein is CASSLAGRRTLGDEQFF. The CDR3, as DNA: TGTGCCAGCAGCTTAGCGGGGCGCCGAACCCTGGGTGATGAGCAGTTCTTC. The full variable domain, with the rest looked up from reference TRBV7-9 and TRBJ2-1, is DTGVSQNPRHKITKRGQNVTFRCDPISEHNRLYWYRQTLGQGPEFLTYFQNEAQLEKSRLLSDRFSAERPKGSFSTLEIQRTEQGDSAMYLCASSLAGRRTLGDEQFFGPGTRLTVL.

Here the CDR3 reads CASSLIGAANEQFF. The DNA of the CDR3 is TGTGCCAGCAGCTTGATAGGGGCGGCCAATGAGCAGTTCTTC. The rearrangement uses TRBV5-8 and TRBJ2-1; the D gene is possibly TRBD1 (5 bases). Germline lookup yields CDR1 SGHTS and CDR2 YDEGEE. This CDR3 has 14 residues. The V and J ends lost 1 base and 6 bases respectively, with 11 bases between them. Drawing the rest from reference TRBV5-8 and TRBJ2-1, the complete variable domain is EAGVTQSPTHLIKTRGQQATLRCSPISGHTSVYWYQQALGLGLQFLLWYDEGEERNRGNFPPRFSGRQFPNYSSELNVNALELEDSALYLCASSLIGAANEQFFGPGTRLTVL.

Only one count was recorded for this clone. The V call is TRBV21-1, the J call TRBJ1-4; the D call of TRBD1 is as the table states it, not checked on the DNA. TRBV21-1 is marked as a pseudogene. The CDR3 consists of 15 residues. The CDR3 nucleotides read TGTGCCAGCAGTTTAATCCGGGACAGGAATGAAAAACTGTTTTTT. This gives the protein CASSLIRDRNEKLFF.

The rearrangement joins TRBV5-1 to TRBJ2-7, with 11 bases lining up with TRBD1. Trimming at V came to 3 bases and at J to 0 bases, leaving 5 bases not matched to a gene. The CDR3 sequence is 16 residues long. Germline CDR1 SGHRS, CDR2 YFSETQ. The CDR3 loop is CASSSGTGGISYEQYF. As DNA, the CDR3 is TGCGCCAGCAGCTCGGGGACAGGGGGTATCTCCTACGAGCAGTACTTC.

The CDR3 DNA reads as TGCGCCAGCAGCCAAGATCACAGGGGAGATGGCGGGGAGCTGTTTTTT. Translating it yields CASSQDHRGDGGELFF. The chain joins TRBV4-1 to TRBJ2-2, with 7 bases identical to TRBD1. This CDR3 has 16 amino acids. The junction had 8 bases not matched to a gene; V was cut back by 0 bases and J by 7 bases. CDR1 MGHRA and CDR2 YSYEKL come from the germline V gene.

This CDR3 is CASSLGQGVENIQYF. The CDR3 coding sequence is TGCGCCAGCAGCTTGGGACAGGGTGTCGAAAACATTCAGTACTTC. The rearrangement joins TRBV5-1 to TRBJ2-4, with 7 bases aligning to TRBD1. The CDR3 length is 15 residues. Germline V gene data show CDR1 as SGHRS and CDR2 as YFSETQ. Trimming at V came to 0 bases and at J to 5 bases, leaving 5 bases not matched to a gene.

The J gene is TRBJ1-2, the V gene TRBV27, with 7 bases fitting TRBD1. Looked up from germline, CDR1 is MNHEY and CDR2 is SMNVEV (reference sequence). The CDR3 has 11 residues. V lost 5 bases to trimming and J lost 6 bases; unmatched junction nucleotides: 0. CDR3 sequence (DNA): TGTGCCAGCAGTCAGGGGGATGGCTACACCTTC. Amino acid sequence: CASSQGDGYTF.

CDR3 nucleotide sequence: TGTGCCAGCAGTCATTACAGGGGACGGACTGAAGCTTTCTTT. Protein sequence: CASSHYRGRTEAFF. This chain uses TRBV6-7 with TRBJ1-1; 7 bases map to TRBD1. TRBV6-7 falls under the ORF class, with uncertain function. V trimming: 5 bases; J trimming: 5 bases; junction bases outside the gene matches: 8. The CDR3 spans 14 residues.

This clone has a single count. The chain is built from TRBV15 and TRBJ2-2; 9 positions match TRBD2. V gave up 1 base and J gave up 0 bases; unmatched junction bases: 6. CDR3 length: 18 residues. In germline, CDR1 is LNHNV, CDR2 YYDKDF (reference sequence). Here the CDR3 reads CATSRARASGANTGELFF. The CDR3 DNA is TGTGCCACCAGCAGAGCTAGGGCTAGCGGGGCGAACACCGGGGAGCTGTTTTTT.

The chain employs TRBV5-8 and TRBJ1-1; D is unclear. The CDR3 is made up of 14 amino acids. The germline V and J ends were trimmed by 2 bases and 1 base, with 9 bases remaining between them. The germline gives CDR1 SGHTS, CDR2 YDEGEE. CDR3 in DNA: TGTGCCAGCAGCTTTTCCAACAGGAACACTGAAGCTTTCTTT. This sequence encodes CASSFSNRNTEAFF. The variable domain in full, with the rest retrieved from reference TRBV5-8 and TRBJ1-1, is EAGVTQSPTHLIKTRGQQATLRCSPISGHTSVYWYQQALGLGLQFLLWYDEGEERNRGNFPPRFSGRQFPNYSSELNVNALELEDSALYLCASSFSNRNTEAFFGQGTRLTVV.

This clone was seen only once. CDR3 coding DNA: TGTGCCAGTAGTATAGCCCGCGACAAGTACTATGGCTACACCTTC. Translation gives CASSIARDKYYGYTF. The chain carries TRBV19 and TRBJ1-2; D gene uncertain. The CDR3 consists of 15 residues. With 1 base removed from V and 3 bases from J, the gap between germline ends came to 12 bases. Germline lookup yields CDR1 LNHDA and CDR2 SQIVND (reference sequence).

This chain uses TRBV30 with TRBJ1-6; TRBD1 matches 8 bases. This CDR3 contains 13 residues. The junction had 1 base not matched to a gene; V was cut back by 3 bases and J by 6 bases. Germline V gives CDR1 GTSNPN, CDR2 SVGIG (reference sequence). In DNA, the CDR3 is TGTGCCTGGAGGACAGGGGCTAATTCACCCCTCCACTTT. Its protein is CAWRTGANSPLHF.